This T cell receptor (beta chain) emerged from a study of blood T cell repertoires in COVID-19. Study-wide background: Acute-phase and convalescent COVID-19 samples originated in the United States, Italy and Spain.

Produced via immunoSEQ multiplex PCR; TCRdb's table is partial and in-frame only. The profile shows 150,000 to 200,000 clones, about 88% of them singletons. Germline V gene lookup returns CDR1 WSHSY and CDR2 SAAADI. The CDR3 contains 15 residues. Trimming removed 2 bases from V and 4 bases from J; junction bases left unmatched: 6. The clonotype originates from a human donor in a cohort sampled during active COVID-19. This chain joins TRBV10-2 and TRBJ2-5; 8 bases are a match to TRBD1. Sequencing used peripheral blood. The CDR3 spells CASSEPGTGGETQYF. The CDR3 nucleotides are TGCGCCAGCAGTGAGCCCGGGACAGGCGGAGAGACCCAGTACTTC.